This is a list of T cell receptor beta chains from one sample in a study of cytomegalovirus exposure and HLA in healthy donors. TCRdb's table, derived via immunoSEQ multiplex PCR, lists solely in-frame clones and lacks some. Recorded here are 100,000 to 150,000 clones; the top ten clones represent over 1.5%. The sequencing sample was made of PBMCs. The receptors here all came from a middle-aged woman in good health and CMV-seropositive. The CDR3 runs from the conserved cysteine through the conserved F or W. D genes are given only for firm matches.

DNA: TGTGCCAGCAGCGTCCGGCAGGGGGCTGGCGAAAAACTGTTTTTT
CDR3: CASSVRQGAGEKLFF
D: TRBD1
J: TRBJ1-4
V: TRBV9

DNA: TGTGCCAGCAGTCTAGCTCCGTCGTACAATGAGCAGTTCTTC
CDR3: CASSLAPSYNEQFF
D: NA
J: TRBJ2-1
V: TRBV27

DNA: TGTGCCAGTAGTATGCGGGGGACTCACCAGCCCCAGCATTTT
CDR3: CASSMRGTHQPQHF
D: NA
J: TRBJ1-5
V: TRBV19

DNA: TGTGCCAGCAGACCCCCGGGATACCACTATGGCTACACCTTC
CDR3: CASRPPGYHYGYTF
D: NA
J: TRBJ1-2
V: TRBV28

DNA: TGTGCCAGTAGTAATCCCTCCGGGACTAGCGGGACTCCAATCTACGAGCAGTACTTC
CDR3: CASSNPSGTSGTPIYEQYF
D: TRBD2
J: TRBJ2-7
V: TRBV19

DNA: TGTGCCAGCAGTGACCGGTTGATGCGAGGCGGATTTTTCTCTGGAAACACCATATATTTT
CDR3: CASSDRLMRGGFFSGNTIYF
D: NA
J: TRBJ1-3
V: TRBV6-4

DNA: TGTGCCATCAGTGAGTCGAGACAGGGGCGGGAGACCCAGTACTTC
CDR3: CAISESRQGRETQYF
D: TRBD1
J: TRBJ2-5
V: TRBV10-3

DNA: TGTGCCAGCAGCTTGGTCCGGACTAGCGGTAGCACAGATACGCAGTATTTT
CDR3: CASSLVRTSGSTDTQYF
D: TRBD2
J: TRBJ2-3
V: TRBV5-6

DNA: TGTGCCAGCAGCAATACGGGGTTGGGAGCTTTCTTT
CDR3: CASSNTGLGAFF
D: NA
J: TRBJ1-1
V: TRBV7-9

DNA: TGCGCCAGCAGCGGGGGGGGCAGGGGGCTTCCCTACGAGCAGTACTTC
CDR3: CASSGGGRGLPYEQYF
D: NA
J: TRBJ2-7
V: TRBV5-1

DNA: TGTGCCAGTAGTGACAGGAGCTATGGCTACACCTTC
CDR3: CASSDRSYGYTF
D: NA
J: TRBJ1-2
V: TRBV19

DNA: TGTGCCTGGAGTGTACCGAGGACAGGGGGCTGGAACACTGAAGCTTTCTTT
CDR3: CAWSVPRTGGWNTEAFF
D: TRBD1
J: TRBJ1-1
V: TRBV30

DNA: TGTGCTAGCAGCTTGCGGGGGGGGACCCAGTACTTC
CDR3: CASSLRGGTQYF
D: TRBD2
J: TRBJ2-5
V: TRBV7-7

DNA: TGTGCCAGCAGCTTACTCCGTCTGACAGGTTTAAACATTCAGTACTTC
CDR3: CASSLLRLTGLNIQYF
D: NA
J: TRBJ2-4
V: TRBV5-6

DNA: TGTGCCAGCAGCTTTTCGGACACTGAAGCTTTCTTT
CDR3: CASSFSDTEAFF
D: NA
J: TRBJ1-1
V: TRBV7-2

DNA: TGTGCCAGCAGCCTCGGACAGGGGGCCTACGAGCAGTACTTC
CDR3: CASSLGQGAYEQYF
D: TRBD1
J: TRBJ2-7
V: TRBV7-8

DNA: TGTGCCAGCAGTATTACGGTGAACACTGAAGCTTTCTTT
CDR3: CASSITVNTEAFF
D: NA
J: TRBJ1-1
V: TRBV28

DNA: TGTGCCAGTAGTAGGTGGGGCTCTCTGAGGTATTCCAATGAGCAGTTCTTC
CDR3: CASSRWGSLRYSNEQFF
D: NA
J: TRBJ2-1
V: TRBV19

DNA: TGCAGCGTTGAAGTTCGGGGGTGGAGCAATGAGCAGTTCTTC
CDR3: CSVEVRGWSNEQFF
D: NA
J: TRBJ2-1
V: TRBV29-1

DNA: TGTGCCAGTAGCGGACAGGGTCGAAGTTCCGAGCAGTACTTC
CDR3: CASSGQGRSSEQYF
D: TRBD1
J: TRBJ2-7
V: TRBV19

DNA: TGCGCCAGCAGCAACTGGGGGACATATTACGAGCAGTACTTC
CDR3: CASSNWGTYYEQYF
D: NA
J: TRBJ2-7
V: TRBV5-1

DNA: TGTGCCAGCAGCTCTTTAGCGGGAGGACCCACAGATACGCAGTATTTT
CDR3: CASSSLAGGPTDTQYF
D: TRBD2
J: TRBJ2-3
V: TRBV5-6

DNA: TGCGCCAGCGGGACGACTAGCGGGAATTCAGATACGCAGTATTTT
CDR3: CASGTTSGNSDTQYF
D: TRBD2
J: TRBJ2-3
V: TRBV5-1

DNA: TGTGCCAGCAGGCAGGGTTTCAACGAGCAGTACTTC
CDR3: CASRQGFNEQYF
D: NA
J: TRBJ2-7
V: TRBV5-6

DNA: TGTGCCAGCAGTCATAGCGGGAGGGCCAACAATGAGCAGTTCTTC
CDR3: CASSHSGRANNEQFF
D: TRBD2
J: TRBJ2-1
V: TRBV27